This passage covers 32 T cell receptor beta chains from one sample sequenced in a study of breast tumors, draining lymph nodes, adjacent tissues. TCRdb re-analysed the multiplex PCR reads in MiXCR, keeping a single row per CDR3 protein. Seen here are approximately 130,000 distinct CDR3 sequences, 21% observed once, and the top ten hold roughly 2%. Breast cancer patients provided tissue from their axillary draining lymph nodes. The sequenced sample consisted of axillary lymph node tissue. The source of these receptors is a female donor with breast cancer. Some clones in this sample may be carry-over from other donors' samples.

Concerning this clonotype itself: This could be a read error, since a much larger clone is one nucleotide away. The rearrangement joins TRBV7-9 to TRBJ2-3; D is perhaps TRBD1 or TRBD2 (6 bases each). There are 14 residues in the CDR3. Germline CDR1 and CDR2: SEHNR and FQNEAQ (reference sequence). CDR3 coding DNA: TGTGCCAGCAGCTTAGATAGGGGGGCAGATACGCGGTATTTT. Protein sequence: CASSLDRGADTRYF.

The sample holds many counts of this clonotype. The chain links TRBV18 to TRBJ1-2, with TRBD1 matching 8 bases. The CDR3 runs 14 residues. From germline, CDR1 is KGHSH and CDR2 LQKENI. The V gene end was trimmed by 3 bases and the J gene end by 5 bases; junction bases not matched to a gene: 5. CDR3 amino acids: CASSPTGAPYGYTF. The CDR3 region has the DNA TGTGCCAGCTCACCGACAGGGGCGCCTTATGGCTACACCTTC.

This clonotype came up a few times. This sequence joins TRBV6-1 and TRBJ2-2, with D uncertain. Germline CDR1 reads MNHNS; CDR2 reads SASEGT. V gave up 3 bases and J gave up 2 bases, with 16 bases separating them. This CDR3 has 17 residues. DNA of the CDR3: TGTGCCAGCAGTGACCCCACTCGCCGTGGAAACACCGGGGAGCTGTTTTTT. Its protein is CASSDPTRRGNTGELFF.

This clonotype was recorded a few times. V is TRBV25-1 and J is TRBJ2-7; a possible D gene is TRBD2 (6 bases). Looked up from germline, CDR1 is MGHDK and CDR2 is SYGVNS. The CDR3 is 13 residues long. V lost 4 bases and J lost 4, with 11 bases in between. The CDR3 DNA follows: TGTGCCAGCAGTGGCGGGCGGGGATACGAGCAGTACTTC. Translated, it gives CASSGGRGYEQYF.

This clonotype was seen many times. V is TRBV4-1 and J is TRBJ2-5; D is uncertain. There are 11 residues in the CDR3. Germline V gene sequence: CDR1 MGHRA, CDR2 YSYEKL. The V end was cut by 6 bases, the J end by 5 bases, with 7 bases between. For the CDR3, the DNA is TGCGCCAGCAGGAGAGCCGAGACCCAGTACTTC. Its protein product is CASRRAETQYF.

The sample holds many counts of this clonotype. The CDR3 DNA is TGTGCCAGCAGCGAAACGGGGGAGATGATTTACAATGAGCAGTTCTTC. It encodes CASSETGEMIYNEQFF. The V call is TRBV9, the J call TRBJ2-1, with D perhaps matching TRBD2 (6 bases). V was cut by 3 bases and J by 4 bases, with 17 bases left in between. Germline V gene sequence: CDR1 SGDLS, CDR2 YYNGEE. The CDR3 runs 16 residues.

This clonotype was counted many times. One junction end disagrees with the germline gene, perhaps due to a read error. The chain is built from TRBV4-1 and TRBJ1-5; D perhaps matches TRBD1 (5 bases). The CDR3 spans 17 residues. Germline V gene lookup returns CDR1 MGHRA and CDR2 YSYEKL. This CDR3 is CASSQDGIGTFNRPQHF. The CDR3 nucleotides read TGCGCCAGCAGCCAAGATGGTATCGGGACTTTCAATCGGCCCCAGCATTTT.

This clonotype occurred many times. Relative to the germline gene, one junction end is altered; a read error may explain this. The V and J genes are TRBV6-5 and TRBJ2-2, with D unresolved. Germline CDR1 is MNHEY and CDR2 is SVGAGI. This CDR3 is 16 amino acids long. This CDR3 is CASSYSSNSYTRELFF. As DNA, the CDR3 is TGTGCCAGCAGTTACTCGAGTAACAGCTACACCCGGGAGCTGTTTTTT.

A word on this clonotype: Germline is not matched at one junction end, which may reflect a read error. V and J are TRBV19 and TRBJ2-7, with D perhaps matching TRBD2 (5 bases). The CDR3 sequence is 14 residues long. Germline V lookup: CDR1 LNHDA, CDR2 SQIVND (reference sequence). The CDR3 here is CASSSSGSTYERYF. Here the CDR3 DNA reads TGTGCCAGTAGTTCATCGGGGTCTACCTACGAGCGGTACTTC.

This clonotype was detected many times. This chain connects TRBV7-6 to TRBJ2-3; 9 bases are a match to TRBD2. This CDR3 has 16 amino acids. From germline, CDR1 is SGHVS and CDR2 FNYEAQ. V lost 3 bases, J lost 6 bases, and 10 bases stayed unmatched. DNA of the CDR3: TGTGCCAGCAGCTTGATTTTAGCGGGAGCGGGGGATACGCAGTATTTT. Translating gives CASSLILAGAGDTQYF.

This clonotype was recorded only once. Just one base apart from a much larger clone, this may be a read error. V is TRBV30 and J is TRBJ2-7, with D perhaps TRBD1 or TRBD2 (5 bases each). From germline, CDR1 is GTSNPN and CDR2 SVGIG (reference sequence). There are 12 residues in the CDR3. Written as DNA, the CDR3 is TGTGCCTGGAGTGGGGGGAACTACGAGCAGCACTTC. This gives the protein CAWSGGNYEQHF.

This clonotype appeared many times. The V gene is TRBV20-1, the J gene TRBJ2-7; D is tentatively TRBD1 or TRBD2 (6 bases each). This CDR3 spans 18 amino acids. V shed 2 bases and J shed 0 bases, with 23 bases lying between them. CDR1 and CDR2 (germline): DFQATT, SNEGSKA (reference sequence). The CDR3 loop is CSARNLLGEVRGSYEQYF. The CDR3 coding sequence is TGCAGTGCTAGAAATTTACTAGGGGAGGTCAGGGGCTCCTACGAGCAGTACTTC.

This clonotype was detected many times. V usage is TRBV29-1 and J usage is TRBJ1-2; D may be TRBD1 (5 bases). CDR1 and CDR2 (germline): SQVTM, ANQGSEA. CDR3 length: 13 residues. V shed 5 bases and J shed 4 bases, with 14 bases lying between them. The CDR3: CSVTGGLGYGYTF. The CDR3 DNA reads as TGCAGCGTTACGGGGGGGTTGGGCTATGGCTACACCTTC.

This clonotype was found many times. The chain couples TRBV5-5 to TRBJ1-2; D is unclear. The CDR3 loop spans 14 amino acids. CDR1 is SGHKS, CDR2 YYEKEE, per germline (reference sequence). V was pared by 2 bases and J by 1 base, with 9 bases between. The CDR3 DNA is TGTGCCAGCAGCTTTAACAGCTTTAACTATGGCTACACCTTC. Encoded protein: CASSFNSFNYGYTF.

Regarding this clonotype: A clone one base away is much larger, so this may be a read error. V usage is TRBV5-1 and J usage is TRBJ2-3; 13 nucleotides line up with TRBD2. CDR1 SGHRS and CDR2 YFSETQ come from the germline V gene. The CDR3 is 16 residues long. J was trimmed by 5 bases and V by 6 bases; bases with no gene match: 9. DNA of the CDR3: TGCGCCAGCACCGAAGGACTAGCGGGAGTGATAGATACGCAGTATTTT. It specifies CASTEGLAGVIDTQYF.

This clonotype was seen repeatedly, ten times or more. The chain uses TRBV10-3 and TRBJ2-1; D is unresolved. The CDR3 covers 13 residues. CDR1 ENHRY and CDR2 SYGVKD come from the germline V gene. Deletions cut 5 bases from V and 2 bases from J, with 7 bases between. Here the CDR3 DNA reads TGTGCCATCAGTTTGTCCACCTACAATGAGCAGTTCTTC. It yields the protein CAISLSTYNEQFF.

This clonotype was observed at least ten times. The chain is built from TRBV13 and TRBJ2-7, with TRBD2 matching over 13 bases. The ends lost 1 base at V and 5 bases at J; junction bases unmatched: 17. CDR3 length equals 20 residues. Germline V gene data show CDR1 as PRHDT and CDR2 as FYEKMQ (reference sequence). CDR3 sequence: CASSLEQGLRTSGSRHEQYF. The CDR3 region has the DNA TGTGCCAGCAGCTTAGAACAGGGGCTTCGGACTAGCGGGAGTCGGCACGAGCAGTACTTC.

This clonotype was recorded many times. The J gene is TRBJ2-7, the V gene TRBV18; a possible D gene is TRBD1 (6 bases). CDR1 is KGHSH and CDR2 is LQKENI in the germline V gene. This CDR3 is 16 amino acids long. V was shortened by 0 bases and J by 0 bases, with 12 bases between the two germline ends. For the CDR3, the DNA is TGTGCCAGCTCACCACCGCTCGGGACAAGCTCCTACGAGCAGTACTTC. It codes for CASSPPLGTSSYEQYF.

The table lists this clonotype with many counts. This chain uses TRBV5-1 with TRBJ2-1; D is perhaps TRBD2 (6 bases). V was cut by 0 bases and J by 6 bases, with 10 bases left in between. This CDR3 spans 14 amino acids. The germline V gene has CDR1 SGHRS and CDR2 YFSETQ. CDR3 coding DNA: TGCGCCAGCAGCTTGGCCACTAGCTCCAATGAGCAGTTCTTC. Its protein product is CASSLATSSNEQFF.

As for this clonotype: Possible read error: a much larger clone is one base away. This chain links TRBV20-1 with TRBJ2-5; D is undetermined. The CDR3 runs 13 residues. CDR1 is DFQATT and CDR2 is SNEGSKA in the germline V gene (reference sequence). The CDR3 bases are TGCAGTGCTACCGACCTGAATCAAGAGACCCTGTACTTC. Translation: CSATDLNQETLYF.

This clonotype was recorded many times. This chain connects TRBV20-1 to TRBJ2-7, with TRBD1 as a possible D gene (5 bases). V lost 0 bases to trimming and J lost 4 bases, with 13 bases between them. Germline V gene lookup returns CDR1 DFQATT and CDR2 SNEGSKA (reference sequence). The CDR3 loop spans 14 amino acids. CDR3 protein: CSARDRVTFYEQYF. CDR3 nucleotides: TGCAGTGCTAGAGACAGGGTTACCTTTTACGAGCAGTACTTC.

There are many counts of this clonotype. The V and J genes are TRBV30 and TRBJ2-7, with 8 positions matching TRBD1. The CDR3 is 16 residues long. Germline CDR1 reads GTSNPN; CDR2 reads SVGIG (reference sequence). V shed 3 bases, J shed 2 bases, and the junction held 12 bases outside the gene matches. The CDR3 is CAWRPPPTGVAYEQYF. Here the CDR3 DNA reads TGTGCCTGGAGGCCCCCCCCGACAGGGGTGGCCTACGAGCAGTACTTC.

This clonotype was observed many times. The gene calls are TRBV2 and TRBJ1-4; D is perhaps TRBD1 (6 bases). The germline V and J ends were trimmed by 7 bases and 8 bases, with 23 bases remaining between them. CDR1 and CDR2 (germline): SNHLY, FYNNEI. The CDR3 spans 16 residues. The CDR3 bases are TGTGCCAGCATGCATCCGGGCAGGGGCGTTGGGGAAAAACTGTTTTTT. It codes for CASMHPGRGVGEKLFF.

A note on this clonotype: A much bigger clone sits one base away, suggesting this may be a read error. V gene TRBV5-5 combines with J gene TRBJ2-1; TRBD2 aligns across 8 bases. The CDR3 runs 15 residues. V was pared by 5 bases and J by 8 bases, with 12 bases of the junction left unmatched. The germline V gene encodes CDR1 SGHKS and CDR2 YYEKEE (reference sequence). The CDR3, as DNA: TGTGCCAGCAGGATAAGCGGGAGCCCGGGGGATGAGCAGTTCTTC. Its protein product is CASRISGSPGDEQFF.

This clonotype was seen more than once but under ten times. The chain has TRBV28 and TRBJ2-7; 10 nucleotides align to TRBD2. CDR3 length: 14 residues. Germline CDR1 is MDHEN and CDR2 is SYDVKM. V was pared by 7 bases and J by 3 bases, with 6 bases of the junction left unmatched. CDR3 amino acids: CASTAWTSGYEQYF. The DNA for the CDR3 is TGTGCCAGCACCGCTTGGACTAGCGGCTACGAGCAGTACTTC.

This clonotype was seen repeatedly, ten times or more. This chain connects TRBV15 to TRBJ2-5, with D possibly matching TRBD2 (6 bases). The V gene lost 5 bases and the J gene lost 3 bases, with 19 bases spanning the gap. The germline V gene encodes CDR1 LNHNV and CDR2 YYDKDF (reference sequence). The CDR3 covers 16 residues. In DNA form, the CDR3 reads TGTGCCACCAGCTCCCATCCGGGACTTCAGAAAGAGACCCAGTACTTC. It translates to CATSSHPGLQKETQYF.

This clonotype was seen repeatedly, ten times or more. This chain uses TRBV5-1 with TRBJ2-5; D call uncertain. This CDR3 spans 12 amino acids. Germline-derived CDR1 and CDR2 are SGHRS and YFSETQ. The V end lost 0 bases, the J end lost 1 base, and 1 base lay between the germline ends. CDR3 region: CASSLVQETQYF. CDR3 nucleotides: TGCGCCAGCAGCTTGGTCCAAGAGACCCAGTACTTC.

This clonotype was picked up many times. The gene calls are TRBV12-3 or TRBV12-4 and TRBJ1-5, with D possibly being TRBD1 (6 bases). The CDR3 has 13 residues. The ends were cut back, 6 bases at V and 6 bases at J, with 12 bases in the middle. DNA for the CDR3: TGTGCCAGCAGCCAGACACAGGGTCAGCCCCAGCATTTT. This encodes CASSQTQGQPQHF.

Concerning this clonotype itself: A read error may be the cause here, since a much bigger clone is one base away. V and J are TRBV5-1 and TRBJ2-1, with 9 nucleotides matching TRBD2. V gave up 3 bases and J gave up 6 bases; unmatched junction bases: 7. Germline lookup yields CDR1 SGHRS and CDR2 YFSETQ. This CDR3 is 15 amino acids long. The CDR3 region has the DNA TGCGCCAGCAGCTCGGTAGCGGGAGCTTCCAATGAGCAGTTCTTC. Amino acid sequence: CASSSVAGASNEQFF.

V usage is TRBV9 and J usage is TRBJ1-1; D perhaps matches TRBD1 (5 bases). The ends were cut back, 4 bases at V and 2 bases at J, with 15 bases in the middle. Germline V gives CDR1 SGDLS, CDR2 YYNGEE. The CDR3 is made up of 15 amino acids. The CDR3 DNA reads TGTGCCAGCAGCCAACATCCAGGGATCAACACTGAAGCTTTCTTT. Amino acid sequence: CASSQHPGINTEAFF.

This clonotype was seen at least ten times. The gene calls are TRBV24-1 and TRBJ2-1; possibly TRBD1 for D (6 bases). The germline gives CDR1 KGHDR, CDR2 SFDVKD. With 4 bases removed from V and 5 bases from J, the gap between germline ends came to 14 bases. CDR3 size: 15 residues. The CDR3 DNA sequence: TGTGCCACCAGTGACCAGGACAGAACGGACAATGAGCAGTTCTTC. It encodes CATSDQDRTDNEQFF.

A remark on this clonotype: This may stem from a read error, because a much larger clone lies one nucleotide away. The rearrangement joins TRBV5-6 to TRBJ1-3, with 8 bases aligning to TRBD1. CDR1 is SGHDT, CDR2 YYEEEE, per germline. After removal of 4 bases from V and 2 bases from J, the junction contained 8 bases not matched to a gene. The CDR3 consists of 16 residues. CDR3: CASSPVGTGTGNTIYF. The CDR3 DNA reads as TGTGCCAGCAGCCCAGTTGGGACAGGTACTGGAAACACCATATATTTT.